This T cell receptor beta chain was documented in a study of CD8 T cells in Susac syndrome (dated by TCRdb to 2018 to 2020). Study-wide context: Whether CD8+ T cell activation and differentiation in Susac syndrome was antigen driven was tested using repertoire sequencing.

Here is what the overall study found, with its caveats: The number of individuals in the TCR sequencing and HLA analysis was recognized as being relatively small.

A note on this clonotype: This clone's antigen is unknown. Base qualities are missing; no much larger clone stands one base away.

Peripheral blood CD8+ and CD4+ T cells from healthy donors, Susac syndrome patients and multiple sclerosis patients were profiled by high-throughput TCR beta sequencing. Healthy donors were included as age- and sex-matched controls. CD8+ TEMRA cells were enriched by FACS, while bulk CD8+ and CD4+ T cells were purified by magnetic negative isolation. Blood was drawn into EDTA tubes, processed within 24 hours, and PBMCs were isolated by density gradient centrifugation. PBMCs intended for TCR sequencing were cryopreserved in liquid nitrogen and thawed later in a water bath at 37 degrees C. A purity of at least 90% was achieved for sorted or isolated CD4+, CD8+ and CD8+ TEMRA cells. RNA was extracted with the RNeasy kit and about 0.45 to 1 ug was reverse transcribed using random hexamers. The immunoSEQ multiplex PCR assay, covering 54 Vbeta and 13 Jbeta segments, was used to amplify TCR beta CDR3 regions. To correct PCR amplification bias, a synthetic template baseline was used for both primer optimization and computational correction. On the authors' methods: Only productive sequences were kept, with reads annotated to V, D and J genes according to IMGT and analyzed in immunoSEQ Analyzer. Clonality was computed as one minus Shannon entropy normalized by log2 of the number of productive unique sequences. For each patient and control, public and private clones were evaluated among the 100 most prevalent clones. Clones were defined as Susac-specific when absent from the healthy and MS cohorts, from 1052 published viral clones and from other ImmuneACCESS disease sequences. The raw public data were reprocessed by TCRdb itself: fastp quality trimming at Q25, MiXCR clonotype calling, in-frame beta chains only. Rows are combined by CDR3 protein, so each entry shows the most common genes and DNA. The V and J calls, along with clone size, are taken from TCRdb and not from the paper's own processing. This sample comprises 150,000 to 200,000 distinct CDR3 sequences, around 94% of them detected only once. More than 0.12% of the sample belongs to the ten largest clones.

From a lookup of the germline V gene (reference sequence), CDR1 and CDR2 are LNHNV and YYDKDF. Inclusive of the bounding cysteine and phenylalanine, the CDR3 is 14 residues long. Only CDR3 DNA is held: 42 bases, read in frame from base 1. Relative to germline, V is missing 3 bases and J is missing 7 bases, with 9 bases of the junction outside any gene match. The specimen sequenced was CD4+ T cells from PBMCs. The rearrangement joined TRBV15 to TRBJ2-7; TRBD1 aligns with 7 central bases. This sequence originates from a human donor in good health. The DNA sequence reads TGTGCCACCAGCAGTTCAGACAGGGACGGAGAGCAGTACTTC. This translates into CATSSSDRDGEQYF.